The rows below give T cell receptor beta chains drawn from one sample of a study of blood T cell repertoires in COVID-19. Repertoires were generated with immunoSEQ multiplex PCR, while TCRdb's copy carries only in-frame clones and drops some. The sample consists of about 240,000 clones, approximately 86% of them appearing once. Sequencing was carried out using peripheral blood. All receptors come from a man aged 55 to 69 who had recovered from COVID-19. The CDR3 runs from the conserved cysteine through the conserved F or W. A D gene is named only where the DNA matches it firmly. Clone size is given for some rows only: seen once, a few or many times, or a class if the clone is expanded.

>.|TRBJ2-3|once|TRBV6-2/TRBV6-3
TGTGCCAGCAGCTACTTGACTGTGACAGATACGCAGTATTTT
CASSYLTVTDTQYF
>.|TRBJ1-1|.|TRBV12-5
TGTGCTAGTGGTTTGGAGCGAGGAGCTTTCTTT
CASGLERGAFF
>.|TRBJ1-4|.|TRBV2
TGTGCCAGCAGTGAAGTTGGACGGGATAATGAAAAACTGTTTTTT
CASSEVGRDNEKLFF
>.|TRBJ1-3|.|TRBV6-6
TGTGCCAGCTTGGCCTCTGGAAACACCATATATTTT
CASLASGNTIYF
>.|TRBJ1-1|.|TRBV6-5
TGTGCCAGCATAGTTCAGGGGTTGAACACTGAAGCTTTCTTT
CASIVQGLNTEAFF
>.|TRBJ1-6|.|TRBV6-6
TGTGCCAGCAGGGGCACCGACAGCACACCCCTCCACTTT
CASRGTDSTPLHF
>TRBD2|TRBJ2-2|.|TRBV9
TGTGCCAGCAGCCCCCGGGCGGGGGGGTTCGCGAACACCGGGGAGCTGTTTTTT
CASSPRAGGFANTGELFF
>.|TRBJ2-3|.|TRBV11-2
TGTGCCAGCAGCCGAACAGGGTTGTGGGGAGATACGCAGTATTTT
CASSRTGLWGDTQYF
>.|TRBJ1-3|.|TRBV4-2
TGTGCCAGCAGCCAAGATCTACGGGGGGTATACTCTGGAAACACCATATATTTT
CASSQDLRGVYSGNTIYF
>.|TRBJ2-3|.|TRBV5-1
TGCGCCAGCAGCTTGGCTGACAGATACACAGATACGCAGTATTTT
CASSLADRYTDTQYF
>.|TRBJ1-1|.|TRBV7-9
TGTGCCAGCAGCTTAAGGTTGTCAGGACAAACTGAAGCTTTCTTT
CASSLRLSGQTEAFF
>.|TRBJ2-4|once|TRBV7-9
TGTGCCAGCAGCCCAATATCGCGAGCGGACATTCAGTACTTC
CASSPISRADIQYF
>TRBD1|TRBJ2-6|.|TRBV11-2
TGTGCCAGCAGGAGACTACAGGGGCCTGGGGCCAACGTCCTGACTTTC
CASRRLQGPGANVLTF
>.|TRBJ1-5|.|TRBV10-1
TGCGCCAGCCCAATTAGCACAGGGACCTTTAGGAATCAGCCCCAGCATTTT
CASPISTGTFRNQPQHF
>TRBD1|TRBJ1-5|.|TRBV6-5
TGTGCCAGCAGCCCGGGACAGGGGTGGGTGCAGCCCCAGCATTTT
CASSPGQGWVQPQHF
>.|TRBJ2-7|.|TRBV6-1
TGTGCCAGCAGTTCTCATGACATTTCCTACGAGCAGTACTTC
CASSSHDISYEQYF
>.|TRBJ1-1|.|TRBV5-6
TGTGCCAGCAGCATATACGGGGGGGAGGTTACCACTGAAGCTTTCTTT
CASSIYGGEVTTEAFF
>.|TRBJ2-2|.|TRBV7-9
TGTGCCAGTAATTCCCGGGACACCGCCGGGGAGCTGTTTTTT
CASNSRDTAGELFF
>.|TRBJ2-2|.|TRBV9
TGTGCCAGCAGCGTATCCTCCATCGGCGGGGAGCTGTTTTTT
CASSVSSIGGELFF
>.|TRBJ1-1|.|TRBV30
TGTGCCTGGAGTAGGGGTACTGAAGCTTTCTTT
CAWSRGTEAFF
>TRBD1|TRBJ1-3|.|TRBV2
TGTGCCAGCAGACTTCGGACAGGTTCCTACTCTGGAAACACCATATATTTT
CASRLRTGSYSGNTIYF
>TRBD2|TRBJ2-1|.|TRBV9
TGTGCCAGCAGCGCCGGGACTAGCGGGGGCCCTCTGCAGTTCTTC
CASSAGTSGGPLQFF
>TRBD1|TRBJ2-7|.|TRBV25-1
TGTGCCAGCAGTGACAGGGGGATGGTTTACGAGCAGTACTTC
CASSDRGMVYEQYF
>TRBD2|TRBJ2-1|.|TRBV24-1
TGTGCCACCAGTGATAGACGGACTAGCGGGGGGACGTACAATGAGCAGTTCTTC
CATSDRRTSGGTYNEQFF
>.|TRBJ2-5|.|TRBV10-3
TGTGCCATCAGTGAGTCGAATCAGGGCCGCCAAGAGACCCAGTACTTC
CAISESNQGRQETQYF
>.|TRBJ1-3|.|TRBV28
TGTGCCAGCAGTTTCGGAGGATACTCTGGAAACACCATATATTTT
CASSFGGYSGNTIYF
>TRBD1|TRBJ2-7|.|TRBV6-5
TGTGCCAGCAGTACCGGGACAGGGGGATACGAGCAGTACTTC
CASSTGTGGYEQYF
>.|TRBJ1-5|.|TRBV6-5
TGTGCCAGCAGCCGAGCGGCGAATCAGCCCCAGCATTTT
CASSRAANQPQHF
>.|TRBJ2-3|.|TRBV6-5
TGTGCCAGCTTGGTGAGCAGCACAGATACGCAGTATTTT
CASLVSSTDTQYF
>TRBD1|TRBJ1-1|.|TRBV14
TGTGCCAGCAGCCAACAGATGACAGGGTTCACTGAAGCTTTCTTT
CASSQQMTGFTEAFF
>.|TRBJ1-4|.|TRBV5-1
TGCGCCAGCAGCTTGGATCCGGAGATAGGAAAACTGTTTTTT
CASSLDPEIGKLFF
>TRBD1|TRBJ1-5|few|TRBV25-1
TGTGCCAGCAGTGGAATGGGACAGAATCAGCCCCAGCATTTT
CASSGMGQNQPQHF
>.|TRBJ2-1|.|TRBV5-1
TGCGTCAGCAGCTTCCCGAGCTCCTACAATGAGCAGTTCTTC
CVSSFPSSYNEQFF
>TRBD1|TRBJ2-5|once|TRBV2
TGTGCCAGCCGGACAGGCGGCTCGGAGACCCAGTACTTC
CASRTGGSETQYF
>.|TRBJ2-2|.|TRBV29-1
TGCAGCGTTGTGGGGCAGATAAACACCGGGGAGCTGTTTTTT
CSVVGQINTGELFF
>TRBD1|TRBJ1-3|.|TRBV15
TGTGCCACCAGCAGCAGAGTAACAGGGGCCGGAAACACCATATATTTT
CATSSRVTGAGNTIYF
>.|TRBJ1-2|.|TRBV12-3/TRBV12-4
TGTGCCAGCAGCTATCTTCTGTCGGAGGGCTACACCTTC
CASSYLLSEGYTF
>.|TRBJ1-1|.|TRBV10-3
TGTGCCATCAGTGAGTCCAGGGCAGCCCCTGAAGCTTTCTTT
CAISESRAAPEAFF